The 10 T cell receptor beta chains reported below all come from one sample, sequenced in a study of siplizumab effects on memory and regulatory T cells. Profiled with immunoSEQ multiplex PCR; TCRdb holds only in-frame clones, not every one. The repertoire holds some 80,000 clones, with 95% as singletons. The sample taken for sequencing was CD8+ T cells sorted from blood. The receptors stem from a human donor in good health.

This clone was seen a single time. V usage is TRBV7-9 and J usage is TRBJ1-3; D uncertain. Deletions cut 2 bases from V and 4 bases from J, with 15 bases between. Per germline, CDR1 SEHNR and CDR2 FQNEAQ (reference sequence). The CDR3 sequence is 16 residues long. This CDR3 is CASSLPVQSLGNTIYF. The CDR3 nucleotides are TGTGCCAGCAGCTTACCGGTACAGAGTTTAGGAAACACCATATATTTT.

The count of this clone is one. The chain recombines TRBV6-5 with TRBJ2-2; a possible D gene is TRBD1 (6 bases). Between the trimmed V and J ends, which lost 4 bases and 5 bases, there was a span of 14 bases. CDR3 size: 15 residues. Germline V CDR1 and CDR2: MNHEY, SVGAGI. Here the CDR3 reads CASSFGQRATGELFF. In nucleotides, the CDR3 is TGTGCCAGCAGTTTTGGACAGAGGGCTACCGGGGAGCTGTTTTTT.

The chain uses TRBV7-3 and TRBJ2-3; the D gene is possibly TRBD2 (5 bases). V lost 5 bases to trimming and J lost 5 bases, with 17 bases between them. CDR1 SGHTA and CDR2 FQGTGA come from the germline V gene. This CDR3 spans 15 amino acids. Here the CDR3 reads CASSPYGELGDTQYF. The CDR3 bases are TGTGCCAGCAGCCCCTACGGGGAGTTGGGAGATACGCAGTATTTT.

The chain joins TRBV5-4 to TRBJ1-4; TRBD1 is a possible D gene (5 bases). V lost 7 bases and J 3 bases, leaving 16 bases between the germline ends. The germline CDR1 and CDR2 sequences are SGHNT and YYREEE (reference sequence). This CDR3 is built from 15 residues. The CDR3 sequence is CASQVGGLPNEKLFF. In nucleotides, the CDR3 is TGTGCCAGCCAGGTCGGGGGTCTACCTAATGAAAAACTGTTTTTT.

The chain is built from TRBV7-9 and TRBJ2-3, with TRBD1 matching over 8 bases. CDR1 SEHNR and CDR2 FQNEAQ come from the germline V gene (reference sequence). Germline trimming cut 5 bases from V and 2 bases from J; bases unmatched to any gene: 15. The CDR3 totals 18 residues. The chain's CDR3 is CASSTQIGQGDITDTQYF. The DNA of the CDR3 is TGTGCCAGCAGCACCCAAATCGGACAGGGTGATATCACAGATACGCAGTATTTT.

CDR3 DNA sequence: TGTGCCAGCAGTGATATAGGGGGGCTAGCCAAAAACATTCAGTACTTC. This codes for CASSDIGGLAKNIQYF. The chain employs TRBV6-1 and TRBJ2-4; D may be TRBD1 or TRBD2 (6 bases each). The CDR3 extends over 16 amino acids. Trimming stripped 3 bases from V and 0 bases from J, with 12 bases between. CDR1 MNHNS and CDR2 SASEGT come from the germline V gene.

The chain carries TRBV7-3 and TRBJ1-1, with 10 bases fitting TRBD1. The CDR3 has 14 residues. Germline trimming cut 5 bases from V and 1 base from J; bases unmatched to any gene: 1. CDR1 is SGHTA and CDR2 is FQGTGA in the germline V gene. This CDR3 reads CASSRTGGNTEAFF. In nucleotides, the CDR3 is TGTGCCAGCAGCCGGACAGGGGGGAACACTGAAGCTTTCTTT.

The chain uses TRBV28 and TRBJ2-5, with TRBD1 matching 8 bases. This CDR3 region has 14 residues. The V segment lost 6 bases and the J segment 5 bases; nucleotides outside the gene matches: 8. The germline CDR1 and CDR2 sequences are MDHEN and SYDVKM. The CDR3 DNA follows: TGTGCCAGCAGCCGGGGACAGGAACCCGAGACCCAGTACTTC. This translates into CASSRGQEPETQYF.

This chain links TRBV11-2 with TRBJ2-1, with D unclear. CDR3 size: 12 residues. In germline, CDR1 is SGHAT, CDR2 FQNNGV. Deletions cut 4 bases from V and 10 bases from J, with 11 bases between. In nucleotides, the CDR3 is TGTGCCAGCAGCTGGCGTAATCTCGAGCAGTTCTTC. Protein product: CASSWRNLEQFF.

This clone was seen just once. The rearrangement uses TRBV6-4 and TRBJ2-7; 7 bases match TRBD1. Germline V lookup: CDR1 MRHNA, CDR2 SNTAGT. The CDR3 length is 14 residues. V was clipped by 6 bases and J by 4 bases; unmatched bases: 9. This CDR3 is CASSKLDRYYEQYF. The DNA of the CDR3 is TGTGCCAGCAGCAAATTGGACAGGTATTACGAGCAGTACTTC.